Listed here are 20 T cell receptor beta chains from one sample, sequenced in a study of CD8 T cells in ankylosing spondylitis. MiXCR was run by TCRdb on the 5' RACE reads, yielding one entry per CDR3 protein. The sample yields more than 300,000 distinct CDR3 sequences, approximately 10% seen once. The sample comprised blood, either unsorted or a sorted T cell fraction (not recorded which). Source of these receptors: a female donor with ankylosing spondylitis or in good health (not recorded which).

Ten or more counts support this clonotype. The J gene is TRBJ2-1, the V gene TRBV24-1; 10 nucleotides align to TRBD2. The CDR3 length is 16 residues. The J segment lost 7 bases and the V segment lost 4 bases, leaving 9 bases of the junction unmatched. Germline loops: CDR1 KGHDR, CDR2 SFDVKD. The DNA for the CDR3 is TGTGCCACCAGTGACCTTTCTAGCGGGAGTAGGAATGAGCAGTTCTTC. As protein: CATSDLSSGSRNEQFF.

In its sample, this clonotype was seen many times. The V gene is TRBV29-1, the J gene TRBJ2-1, with D perhaps given as TRBD1 or TRBD2 (6 bases each). V dropped 3 bases and J dropped 7 bases, with 16 bases sitting between them. The CDR3 is made up of 14 amino acids. Germline-derived CDR1 and CDR2 are SQVTM and ANQGSEA. This chain's CDR3 is CSVEPGAISNEQFF. CDR3 coding DNA: TGCAGCGTTGAGCCGGGGGCTATTTCTAATGAGCAGTTCTTC.

This clonotype was seen repeatedly, ten times or more. The genes are TRBV20-1 and TRBJ2-5; D is uncertain. The CDR3 is 11 amino acids. Germline V CDR1 and CDR2: DFQATT, SNEGSKA (reference sequence). Trimming took off 0 bases at V and 5 bases at J, with 4 bases between the two ends. The CDR3 region is CSARDSETQYF. The CDR3 nucleotides read TGCAGTGCTAGAGATTCGGAGACCCAGTACTTC.

This clonotype has only a few counts. The CDR3 DNA follows: TGTGCCAGCAGCGGCGGACACACCTCTGGGGCCAACGTCCTGACTTTC. This translates into CASSGGHTSGANVLTF. The chain combines TRBV5-4 with TRBJ2-6; D possibly corresponds to TRBD1 (5 bases). Per germline, CDR1 SGHNT and CDR2 YYREEE (reference sequence). The CDR3 is 16 residues long. Trimming pared 4 bases from V and 0 bases from J, leaving 11 bases between.

This clonotype was detected a few times. This chain uses TRBV20-1 with TRBJ1-2; D is perhaps TRBD1 (6 bases). Germline assignment: CDR1 DFQATT and CDR2 SNEGSKA (reference sequence). The V end lost 5 bases, the J end lost 4 bases, and 17 bases lay between the germline ends. This CDR3 is 14 amino acids long. The CDR3 here is CSAGPSQGAYGYTF. DNA for the CDR3: TGCAGTGCTGGCCCCTCACAGGGTGCCTATGGCTACACCTTC.

This chain joins TRBV18 and TRBJ1-2; 7 nucleotides align to TRBD1. CDR3 length: 17 amino acids. Germline loops: CDR1 KGHSH, CDR2 LQKENI. V trimming: 4 bases; J trimming: 2 bases; junction bases outside the gene matches: 13. CDR3 sequence reads: CASSLRLGDSPNYGYTF. CDR3 in DNA: TGTGCCAGCTCACTACGACTCGGGGACAGCCCAAACTATGGCTACACCTTC.

This clonotype was seen ten or more times. The chain combines TRBV5-1 with TRBJ1-5; TRBD1 is a possible D gene (5 bases). Trimming took off 4 bases at V and 2 bases at J, with 13 bases between the two ends. The CDR3 covers 15 residues. Germline CDR1 SGHRS, CDR2 YFSETQ. The DNA of the CDR3 is TGCGCCAGCAGCCTGGGGGGTAGGGGCAATCAGCCCCAGCATTTT. It specifies CASSLGGRGNQPQHF.

This clonotype has only a few counts. The chain couples TRBV5-1 to TRBJ2-7; D could derive from TRBD1 or TRBD2 (5 bases each). Germline V gives CDR1 SGHRS, CDR2 YFSETQ. Trimming removed 8 bases at V and 0 bases at J, with 12 bases between. This CDR3 has 13 amino acids. CDR3 DNA: TGCGCCAGGCACCCGGGACCCTCCTACGAGCAGTACTTC. Protein: CARHPGPSYEQYF.

This clonotype was counted ten times or more. V is TRBV20-1 and J is TRBJ2-3; D not certain. The germline gives CDR1 DFQATT, CDR2 SNEGSKA (reference sequence). CDR3 length: 13 amino acids. The germline V and J ends were trimmed by 6 bases and 1 base, with 11 bases remaining between them. CDR3 nucleotide sequence: TGCAGTGCCCGGCAGTGGCGCACAGATACGCAGTATTTT. As protein: CSARQWRTDTQYF.

In its sample, this clonotype was seen a few times. V gene TRBV20-1 combines with J gene TRBJ1-2; D gene unclear. Trimming stripped 2 bases from V and 4 bases from J, with 8 bases between. Germline-derived CDR1 and CDR2 are DFQATT and SNEGSKA (reference sequence). The CDR3 contains 12 residues. The CDR3 protein is CSARKKSYGYTF. The CDR3 region has the DNA TGCAGTGCTAGAAAGAAATCCTATGGCTACACCTTC.

There are many counts of this clonotype. V and J are TRBV20-1 and TRBJ1-5, with D uncertain. Trimming took 7 bases from V and 0 from J, leaving 7 bases between them. CDR3 length: 12 amino acids. Germline V lookup: CDR1 DFQATT, CDR2 SNEGSKA (reference sequence). In nucleotides, the CDR3 is TGCAGTGTTGCTTATAGCAATCAGCCCCAGCATTTT. Its translation is CSVAYSNQPQHF.

This clonotype has at least ten counts. This sequence joins TRBV28 and TRBJ2-2; 10 positions agree with TRBD1. The CDR3 is made up of 15 amino acids. Trimming took 3 bases from V and 5 from J; bases not matched to a gene: 3. Germline values: CDR1 MDHEN, CDR2 SYDVKM. CDR3 region: CASSFRTGGTGELFF. DNA of the CDR3: TGTGCCAGCAGTTTTCGGACAGGGGGTACCGGGGAGCTGTTTTTT.

This clonotype showed up just a few times. The rearrangement uses TRBV29-1 and TRBJ2-5; 10 nucleotides match TRBD2. The CDR3 length is 13 residues. With 6 bases clipped from V and 1 base from J, the junction kept 2 bases outside the gene matches. The germline V gene encodes CDR1 SQVTM and CDR2 ANQGSEA. In DNA, the CDR3 is TGCAGCGTCCCTAGCGGGGGCCAAGAGACCCAGTACTTC. Encoded protein: CSVPSGGQETQYF.

This clonotype came up many times. The J gene is TRBJ2-7, the V gene TRBV5-1; TRBD2 is a possible D gene (5 bases). Germline V gene sequence: CDR1 SGHRS, CDR2 YFSETQ. This CDR3 region has 15 residues. The germline V and J ends were trimmed by 0 bases and 6 bases, with 16 bases remaining between them. CDR3 sequence: CASSLGIHGKGEQYF. CDR3 DNA: TGCGCCAGCAGCTTGGGCATTCACGGGAAGGGCGAGCAGTACTTC.

Only a few counts were recorded for this clonotype. The chain combines TRBV20-1 with TRBJ2-1; 9 nucleotides align to TRBD1. Germline values: CDR1 DFQATT, CDR2 SNEGSKA (reference sequence). V gave up 3 bases and J gave up 2 bases; unmatched junction bases: 14. This CDR3 is built from 18 residues. The CDR3 DNA reads TGCAGTGCTAGCAAACGTATTCGGGACAGGGCACCCTACAATGAGCAGTTCTTC. Amino acid sequence: CSASKRIRDRAPYNEQFF.

This clonotype was detected many times. The genes are TRBV11-2 and TRBJ1-5; TRBD1 matches at 7 bases. Trimming removed 0 bases from V and 4 bases from J; junction bases left unmatched: 9. Germline V lookup: CDR1 SGHAT, CDR2 FQNNGV. This CDR3 comprises 17 residues. The CDR3 protein is CASSLELWDSRNQPQHF. The CDR3 DNA follows: TGTGCCAGCAGCTTAGAACTCTGGGACAGCCGAAATCAGCCCCAGCATTTT.

Many counts were recorded for this clonotype. This chain's CDR3 is CASSASGGTNTGELFF. DNA of the CDR3: TGTGCCAGCAGCGCCAGCGGGGGGACAAACACCGGGGAGCTGTTTTTT. J is TRBJ2-2 and V is TRBV9; 9 bases fit TRBD2. This CDR3 contains 16 residues. The germline V gene has CDR1 SGDLS and CDR2 YYNGEE. After removal of 3 bases from V and 2 bases from J, the junction contained 5 bases not matched to a gene.

This clonotype was picked up a small number of times. CDR3 sequence reads: CSVDREAEAFF. CDR3 DNA sequence: TGCAGCGTAGACAGGGAAGCTGAAGCTTTCTTT. The J gene is TRBJ1-1, the V gene TRBV20-1; 7 bases match TRBD1. The germline V gene has CDR1 DFQATT and CDR2 SNEGSKA (reference sequence). The CDR3 loop spans 11 amino acids.

In this sample, this clonotype turned up many times. The rearrangement uses TRBV20-1 and TRBJ2-6; D tentatively reads TRBD1 or TRBD2 (5 bases each). The ends were cut back, 4 bases at V and 0 bases at J, with 10 bases in the middle. CDR3 size: 15 residues. Germline loops: CDR1 DFQATT, CDR2 SNEGSKA (reference sequence). The CDR3 is CSANTGGSGANVLTF. For the CDR3, the DNA is TGCAGTGCTAATACAGGAGGCTCTGGGGCCAACGTCCTGACTTTC.

This clonotype was recorded at least ten times. This rearrangement joins TRBV10-3 to TRBJ2-7; D might be TRBD1 (5 bases). The V gene's germline CDR1 is ENHRY and CDR2 SYGVKD. The V and J ends lost 2 bases and 3 bases respectively, with 11 bases between them. This CDR3 spans 14 amino acids. CDR3 DNA sequence: TGTGCCATCAGTGAGGTGGGGCAGAGCTACGAGCAGTACTTC. Translating gives CAISEVGQSYEQYF.